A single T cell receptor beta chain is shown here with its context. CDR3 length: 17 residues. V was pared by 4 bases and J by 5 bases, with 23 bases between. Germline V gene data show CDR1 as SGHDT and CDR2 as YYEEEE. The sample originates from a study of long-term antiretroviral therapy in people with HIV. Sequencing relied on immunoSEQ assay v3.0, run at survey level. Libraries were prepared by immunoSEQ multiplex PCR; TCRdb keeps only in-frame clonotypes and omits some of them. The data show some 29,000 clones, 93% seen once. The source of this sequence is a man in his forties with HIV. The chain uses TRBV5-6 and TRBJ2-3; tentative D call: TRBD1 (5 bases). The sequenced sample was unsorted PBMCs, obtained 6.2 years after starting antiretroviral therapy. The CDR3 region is CASSLTLTAGSVDTQYF. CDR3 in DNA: TGTGCCAGCAGCCTTACCCTCACCGCAGGGTCGGTAGATACGCAGTATTTT.